A selection of T cell receptor beta chains follows, all from one sample in a study of CD8 T cells in ankylosing spondylitis. Via MiXCR, TCRdb re-called the 5' RACE reads, giving one row per CDR3 protein. This sample yields around 340,000 distinct CDR3 sequences, of which approximately 20% are seen a single time; 10% to 15% belongs to the top ten. Sequencing input: blood, either unsorted or a sorted T cell fraction (not recorded which). The receptors were sampled from a male donor with ankylosing spondylitis or in good health (not recorded which). The CDR3 runs from the conserved cysteine through the conserved F or W.

v_call	cdr3_aa
TRBV5-6	CASSFDEEKLFF
TRBV10-3	CATTHDSYEQYF
TRBV6-2/TRBV6-3	CASRRDLMPQHF
TRBV7-9	CASSTPGGQETQYF
TRBV12-3/TRBV12-4	CASSLQGNYGYTF
TRBV12-3/TRBV12-4	CASSLAGGREKLFF
TRBV10-2	CASSESADYTGELFF
TRBV12-3/TRBV12-4	CASSLNTGLAKNIQYF
TRBV7-8	CARSSPGTSGPNEQFF
TRBV6-5	CASSSDRGYYGYTF
TRBV12-3/TRBV12-4	CASSLAGTYEQYF
TRBV27	CASSPSQGGTYEQYF
TRBV7-9	CASSLDGAGGNEQFF
TRBV3-1	CASSQVNYGDTGELFF
TRBV5-6	CASSLNRGQNVEQYF
TRBV29-1	CSAFVGNDNEQFF
TRBV12-3/TRBV12-4	CASRLAGGPHEQYF
TRBV2	CASCKGGSTDTQYF
TRBV7-9	CASSEGRQIRGQETQYF
TRBV7-8	CASSLPILAGGPGELFF
TRBV2	CASTEGGVLSYEQYF
TRBV7-9	CASSSGTSYNEQFF
TRBV20-1	CSAKTSGGYEQYF
TRBV7-9	CASSFPAGENTGELFF
TRBV21-1	CASSKAYEQYF
TRBV12-3/TRBV12-4	CASSASPLAPDTQYF
TRBV12-3/TRBV12-4	CASARGDTRYF
TRBV28	CASSQTTGSNTEAFF
TRBV4-2	CASSQDPTANEQFF
TRBV4-1	CASSPGWLDEKLFF
TRBV10-3	CAITQNPEGYEQYF
TRBV12-3/TRBV12-4	CASSSPGTAYGYTF
TRBV4-1	CASSTLAGNQDTQYF
TRBV29-1	CSALGVLETQYF
TRBV11-2	CASGSRESTDTQYF
TRBV5-1	CASSLHRQGDTGNTIYF
TRBV12-3/TRBV12-4	CASSLAQAPYEQYF
TRBV20-1	CSARDRDSFIGYTF
TRBV7-3	CASSLNGGATLYNEQFF
TRBV6-1	CASSLGNSNQPQHF
TRBV29-1	CSAERTGHSTDTQYF
TRBV12-3/TRBV12-4	CASSLPLEGSGGETQYF
TRBV25-1	CASSGGAEQYF
TRBV19	CASSPMEASPGETQYF
TRBV15	CATSSRGALSSYEQYF
TRBV4-1	CASSQDPGTGGAETQYF
TRBV6-5	CASSYSGSNTGELFF
TRBV7-6	CASSLDFSGDNTGELFF
TRBV13	CASSLRAGEGEQYF
TRBV6-5	CASSYGPAGVATDTQYF
TRBV15	CATSASTSGAYEQYF
TRBV7-2	CASSLGGLAGGEQFF